This TCR beta chain was obtained from a study of cytomegalovirus exposure and HLA in healthy donors. The CDR3 is 15 amino acids. Trimming cost V 4 bases and J 3 bases, with 14 bases left between them. The V gene's germline CDR1 is SGHDT and CDR2 YYEEEE. PCR was performed using 60 Vbeta and 13 Jbeta primers. Profiled with immunoSEQ multiplex PCR; TCRdb holds only in-frame clones, not every one. The sample contains around 150,000 clones, approximately 90% of which appear only once. Healthy bone marrow donors formed the donor group. The sequenced sample consisted of PBMCs. V is TRBV5-6 and J is TRBJ1-5; D possibly corresponds to TRBD1 (6 bases). The receptor's source is a woman aged 25 to 45 in good health and CMV-seronegative. The CDR3: CASSRWTDSNQPQHF. CDR3 coding DNA: TGTGCCAGCAGCCGCTGGACAGATTCCAATCAGCCCCAGCATTTT. Looking up the rest from reference TRBV5-6 and TRBJ1-5 gives the full variable domain: DAGVTQSPTHLIKTRGQQVTLRCSPKSGHDTVSWYQQALGQGPQFIFQYYEEEERQRGNFPDRFSGHQFPNYSSELNVNALLLGDSALYLCASSRWTDSNQPQHFGDGTRLSIL.